The 6 T cell receptor beta chains given below trace back to one sample, sequenced in a study of graft-versus-host responses after intestinal transplantation. The antigens of these receptors remain unknown. Sequenced by immunoSEQ multiplex PCR; TCRdb stores in-frame clones only, minus some. The profile shows fewer than 150,000 clones, about 92% of them singletons. The source material was unstimulated CD4+ T cells sorted from spleen or lymph node cells, sampled before intestinal transplant. The receptors derive from a human donor who received an intestinal transplant.

This clone was seen more than once but under ten times. In DNA, the CDR3 is TGTGCCAGCAGCCCCGACAGGGGAGGGGCCAACGTCCTGACTTTC. This encodes CASSPDRGGANVLTF. The genes are TRBV6-5 and TRBJ2-6, with TRBD1 matching over 8 bases. In germline, CDR1 is MNHEY, CDR2 SVGAGI. The CDR3 contains 15 residues. The V segment lost 6 bases and the J segment 4 bases; nucleotides outside the gene matches: 5.

The rearrangement joins TRBV18 to TRBJ2-1, with 8 bases matching TRBD1. The CDR3 covers 15 residues. Germline V gene data show CDR1 as KGHSH and CDR2 as LQKENI. The junction had 5 bases not matched to a gene; V was cut back by 0 bases and J by 7 bases. This CDR3 is CASSPPTGAGNEQFF. CDR3 coding DNA: TGTGCCAGCTCACCACCGACAGGGGCGGGAAATGAGCAGTTCTTC. Looking up the rest from reference TRBV18 and TRBJ2-1 gives the full variable domain: NAGVMQNPRHLVRRRGQEARLRCSPMKGHSHVYWYRQLPEEGLKFMVYLQKENIIDESGMPKERFSAEFPKEGPSILRIQQVVRGDSAAYFCASSPPTGAGNEQFFGPGTRLTVL.

The V and J genes are TRBV7-8 and TRBJ2-5; 9 positions agree with TRBD2. J lost 1 base, V lost 5 bases, and 5 bases had no gene match. The CDR3 consists of 15 residues. CDR1 and CDR2 (germline): SGHVS, FQNEAQ. This CDR3 reads CASSQSGGTQETQYF. In DNA, the CDR3 is TGTGCCAGCAGCCAGAGCGGGGGGACCCAAGAGACCCAGTACTTC. The variable domain in full, completed from reference TRBV7-8 and TRBJ2-5, reads GAGVSQSPRYKVAKRGQDVALRCDPISGHVSLFWYQQALGQGPEFLTYFQNEAQLDKSGLPSDRFFAERPEGSVSTLKIQRTQQEDSAVYLCASSQSGGTQETQYFGPGTRLLVL.

V gene TRBV27 combines with J gene TRBJ2-7; a weak D match, TRBD1 (6 bases). V was clipped by 6 bases and J by 4 bases, with 13 bases between them. CDR1 is MNHEY, CDR2 SMNVEV, per germline (reference sequence). The length of the CDR3 is 13 residues. The CDR3, as DNA: TGTGCCAGCAGCCCGGGACACCTGTACGAGCAGTACTTC. This codes for CASSPGHLYEQYF.

V is TRBV5-1 and J is TRBJ2-7; 9 bases are a match to TRBD1. The ends lost 3 bases at V and 3 bases at J; junction bases unmatched: 7. The germline gives CDR1 SGHRS, CDR2 YFSETQ. This CDR3 region has 15 residues. The CDR3 DNA is TGCGCCAGCAGCTCCGGGACAGGGAATTTCTACGAGCAGTACTTC. This encodes CASSSGTGNFYEQYF.

The chain uses TRBV10-1 and TRBJ2-2; 12 bases line up with TRBD2. Germline V lookup: CDR1 WNHNN, CDR2 SYGVQD (reference sequence). V lost 8 bases, J lost 8 bases, and 9 bases stayed unmatched. The CDR3 loop spans 15 amino acids. The CDR3 reads CASVLTSGGKGELFF. The CDR3 DNA is TGCGCCAGCGTCCTAACTAGCGGGGGGAAGGGGGAGCTGTTTTTT.